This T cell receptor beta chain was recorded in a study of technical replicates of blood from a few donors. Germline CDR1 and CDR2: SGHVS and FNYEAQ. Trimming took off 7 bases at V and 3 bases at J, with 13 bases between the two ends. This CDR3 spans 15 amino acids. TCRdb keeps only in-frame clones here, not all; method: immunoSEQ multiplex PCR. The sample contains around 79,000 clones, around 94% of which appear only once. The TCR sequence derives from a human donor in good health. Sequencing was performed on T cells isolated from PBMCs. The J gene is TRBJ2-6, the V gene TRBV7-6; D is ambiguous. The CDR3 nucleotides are TGTGCCAGCACCCTATATACCGGTGGGGCCAACGTCCTGACTTTC. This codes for CASTLYTGGANVLTF.